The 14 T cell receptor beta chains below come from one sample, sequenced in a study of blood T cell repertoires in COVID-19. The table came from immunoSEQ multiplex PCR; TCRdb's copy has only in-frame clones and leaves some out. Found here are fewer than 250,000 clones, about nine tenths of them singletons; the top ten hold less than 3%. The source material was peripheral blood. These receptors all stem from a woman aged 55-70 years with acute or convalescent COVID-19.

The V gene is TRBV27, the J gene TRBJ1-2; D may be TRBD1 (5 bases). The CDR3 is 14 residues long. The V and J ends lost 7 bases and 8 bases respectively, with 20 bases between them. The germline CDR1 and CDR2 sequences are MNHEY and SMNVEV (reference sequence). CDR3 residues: CASTSLTGESGYTF. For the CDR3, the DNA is TGTGCCAGCACCTCTCTTACGGGGGAGAGCGGCTACACCTTC.

The CDR3 region is CASSIGQGSYTF. CDR3 in DNA: TGTGCCAGCAGTATTGGACAGGGAAGCTACACCTTC. The chain has TRBV25-1 and TRBJ1-2; 8 bases align to TRBD1. CDR3 length: 12 residues. V lost 5 bases to trimming and J lost 9 bases; unmatched junction nucleotides: 5. Germline V gene data show CDR1 as MGHDK and CDR2 as SYGVNS.

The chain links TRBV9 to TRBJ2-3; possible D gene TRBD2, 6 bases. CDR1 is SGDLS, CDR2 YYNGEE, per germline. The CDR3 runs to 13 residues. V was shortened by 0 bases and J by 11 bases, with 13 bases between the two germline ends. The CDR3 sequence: CASSVGPGAGQYF. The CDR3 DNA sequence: TGTGCCAGCAGCGTAGGTCCCGGAGCGGGGCAGTATTTT.

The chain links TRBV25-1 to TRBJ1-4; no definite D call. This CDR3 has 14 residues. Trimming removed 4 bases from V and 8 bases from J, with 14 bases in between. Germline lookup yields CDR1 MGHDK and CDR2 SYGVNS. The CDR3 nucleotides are TGTGCCAGCAGTGCACGGGCCGAGGGCGAAAAACTGTTTTTT. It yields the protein CASSARAEGEKLFF.

The DNA for the CDR3 is TGTGCCAGCAGCGTTAGCGGGAGTTGGTACAATGAGCAGTTCTTC. It codes for CASSVSGSWYNEQFF. The chain combines TRBV9 with TRBJ2-1; 9 nucleotides match TRBD2. The CDR3 spans 15 residues. Germline CDR1 and CDR2: SGDLS and YYNGEE. J gave up 4 bases and V 2 bases, and 4 bases lay outside the gene matches. Variable domain in full (rest from reference TRBV9 and TRBJ2-1): DSGVTQTPKHLITATGQRVTLRCSPRSGDLSVYWYQQSLDQGLQFLIQYYNGEERAKGNILERFSAQQFPDLHSELNLSSLELGDSALYFCASSVSGSWYNEQFFGPGTRLTVL.

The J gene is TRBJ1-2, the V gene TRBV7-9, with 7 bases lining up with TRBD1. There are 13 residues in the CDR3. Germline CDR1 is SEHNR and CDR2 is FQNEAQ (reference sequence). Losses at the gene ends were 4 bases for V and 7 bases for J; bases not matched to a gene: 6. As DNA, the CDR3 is TGTGCCAGCAGCTCTGGGACAGTACCTGGCTACACCTTC. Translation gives CASSSGTVPGYTF.

The CDR3 sequence is CSVEGSSGVKYQETQYF. The CDR3 bases are TGCAGCGTTGAGGGTTCTAGCGGGGTGAAGTACCAAGAGACCCAGTACTTC. The chain employs TRBV29-1 and TRBJ2-5, with TRBD2 identical over 9 bases. This CDR3 contains 17 residues. V was pared by 3 bases and J by 0 bases, with 11 bases of the junction left unmatched. CDR1 is SQVTM and CDR2 is ANQGSEA in the germline V gene.

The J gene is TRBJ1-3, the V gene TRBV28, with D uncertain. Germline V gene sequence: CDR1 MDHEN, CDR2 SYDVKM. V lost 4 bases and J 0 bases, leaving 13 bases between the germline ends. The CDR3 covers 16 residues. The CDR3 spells CASSSRRSYSGNTIYF. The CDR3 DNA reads TGTGCCAGCAGTTCTCGGCGGAGCTACTCTGGAAACACCATATATTTT.

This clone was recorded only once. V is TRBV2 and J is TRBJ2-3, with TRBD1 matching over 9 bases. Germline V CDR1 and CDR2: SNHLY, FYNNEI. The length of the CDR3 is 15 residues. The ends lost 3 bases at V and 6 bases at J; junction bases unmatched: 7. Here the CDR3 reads CASSEGTGFRDTQYF. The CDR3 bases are TGTGCCAGCAGTGAGGGGACAGGGTTTCGCGATACGCAGTATTTT.

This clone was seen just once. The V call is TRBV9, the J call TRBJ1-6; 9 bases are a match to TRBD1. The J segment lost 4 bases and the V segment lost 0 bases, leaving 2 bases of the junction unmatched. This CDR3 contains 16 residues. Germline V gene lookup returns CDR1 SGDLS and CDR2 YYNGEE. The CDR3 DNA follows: TGTGCCAGCAGCGTAGCGGGACAGGGATATAATTCACCCCTCCACTTT. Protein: CASSVAGQGYNSPLHF.

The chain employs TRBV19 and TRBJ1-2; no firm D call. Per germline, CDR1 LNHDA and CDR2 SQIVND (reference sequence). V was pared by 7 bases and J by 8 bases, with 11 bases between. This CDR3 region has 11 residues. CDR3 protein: CASKRAGGYTF. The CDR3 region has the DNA TGTGCCAGTAAAAGGGCGGGAGGCTACACCTTC. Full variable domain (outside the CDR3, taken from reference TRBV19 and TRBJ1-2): DGGITQSPKYLFRKEGQNVTLSCEQNLNHDAMYWYRQDPGQGLRLIYYSQIVNDFQKGDIAEGYSVSREKKESFPLTVTSAQKNPTAFYLCASKRAGGYTFGSGTRLTVV.

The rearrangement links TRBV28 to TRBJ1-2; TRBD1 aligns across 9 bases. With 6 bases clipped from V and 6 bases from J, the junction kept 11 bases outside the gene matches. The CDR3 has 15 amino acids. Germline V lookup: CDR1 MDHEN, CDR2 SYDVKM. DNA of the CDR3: TGTGCCAGCAGATTTTCCGGGACAGGGTACAATGGCTACACCTTC. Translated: CASRFSGTGYNGYTF.

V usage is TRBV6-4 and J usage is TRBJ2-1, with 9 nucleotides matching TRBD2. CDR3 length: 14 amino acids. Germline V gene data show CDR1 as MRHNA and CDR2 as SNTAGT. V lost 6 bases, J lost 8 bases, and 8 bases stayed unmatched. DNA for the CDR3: TGTGCCAGCAGATGGACTAGCGTTCACCATGAGCAGTTCTTC. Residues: CASRWTSVHHEQFF.

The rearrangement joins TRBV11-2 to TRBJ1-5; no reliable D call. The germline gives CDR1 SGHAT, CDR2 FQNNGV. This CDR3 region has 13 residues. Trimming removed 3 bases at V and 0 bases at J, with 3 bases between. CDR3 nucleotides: TGTGCCAGCAGCTTTAGTAGCAATCAGCCCCAGCATTTT. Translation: CASSFSSNQPQHF.